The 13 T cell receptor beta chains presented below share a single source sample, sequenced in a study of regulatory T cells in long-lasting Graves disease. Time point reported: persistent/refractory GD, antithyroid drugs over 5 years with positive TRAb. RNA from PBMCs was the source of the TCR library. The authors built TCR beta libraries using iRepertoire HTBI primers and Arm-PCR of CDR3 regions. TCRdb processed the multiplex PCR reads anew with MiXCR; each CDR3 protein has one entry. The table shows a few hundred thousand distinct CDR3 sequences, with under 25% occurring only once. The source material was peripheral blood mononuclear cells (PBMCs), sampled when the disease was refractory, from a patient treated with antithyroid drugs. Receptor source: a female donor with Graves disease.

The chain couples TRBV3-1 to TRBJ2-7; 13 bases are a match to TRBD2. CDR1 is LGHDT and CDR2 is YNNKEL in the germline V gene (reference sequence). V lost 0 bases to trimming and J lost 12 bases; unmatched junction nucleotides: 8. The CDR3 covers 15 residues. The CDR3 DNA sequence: TGTGCCAGCAGCCAAGATGGGACTAGCGGGATTTTAAGGTACTTC. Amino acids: CASSQDGTSGILRYF.

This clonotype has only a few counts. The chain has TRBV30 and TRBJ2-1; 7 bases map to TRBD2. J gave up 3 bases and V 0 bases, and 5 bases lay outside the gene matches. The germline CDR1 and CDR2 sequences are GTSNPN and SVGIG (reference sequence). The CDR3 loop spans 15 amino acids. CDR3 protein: CAWSVTREYYNEQFF. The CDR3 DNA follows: TGTGCCTGGAGTGTAACGCGGGAGTACTACAATGAGCAGTTCTTC.

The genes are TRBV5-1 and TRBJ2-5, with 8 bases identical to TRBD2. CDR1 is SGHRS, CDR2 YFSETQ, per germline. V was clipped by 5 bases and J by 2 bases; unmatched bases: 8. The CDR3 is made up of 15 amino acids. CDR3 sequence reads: CASRRAGAGQETQYF. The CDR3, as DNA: TGCGCCAGCAGGAGAGCGGGAGCGGGGCAAGAGACCCAGTACTTC.

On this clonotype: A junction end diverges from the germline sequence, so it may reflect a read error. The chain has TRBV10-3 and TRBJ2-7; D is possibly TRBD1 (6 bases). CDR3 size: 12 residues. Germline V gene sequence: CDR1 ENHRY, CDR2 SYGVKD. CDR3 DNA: TGTGCCATCATGGGACAAGCTGGCGAGCGGTACTTC. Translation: CAIMGQAGERYF.

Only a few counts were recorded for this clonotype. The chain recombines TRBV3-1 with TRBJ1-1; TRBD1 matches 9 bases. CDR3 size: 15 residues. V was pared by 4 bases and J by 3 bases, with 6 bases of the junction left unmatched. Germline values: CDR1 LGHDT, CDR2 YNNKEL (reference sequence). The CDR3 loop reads CASSLNRGQDTEAFF. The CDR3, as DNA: TGTGCCAGCAGCCTGAACAGGGGGCAGGACACTGAAGCTTTCTTT.

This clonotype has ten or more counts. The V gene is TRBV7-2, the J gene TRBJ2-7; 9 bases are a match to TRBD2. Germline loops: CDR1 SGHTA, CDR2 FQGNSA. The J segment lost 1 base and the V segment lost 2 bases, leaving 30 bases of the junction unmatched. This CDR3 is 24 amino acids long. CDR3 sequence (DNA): TGTGCCAGCAGCTTACGCTTTAGCGGGAGCTCTCTTAGCCTCGAGCCATTAAGATCCTACGAGCAGTACTTC. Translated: CASSLRFSGSSLSLEPLRSYEQYF.

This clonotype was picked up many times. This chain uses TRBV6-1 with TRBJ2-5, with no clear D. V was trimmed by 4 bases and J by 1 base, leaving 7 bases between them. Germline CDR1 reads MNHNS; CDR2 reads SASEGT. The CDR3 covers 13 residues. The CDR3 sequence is CASSVSFQETQYF. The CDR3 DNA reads TGTGCCAGCAGTGTCTCCTTCCAAGAGACCCAGTACTTC.

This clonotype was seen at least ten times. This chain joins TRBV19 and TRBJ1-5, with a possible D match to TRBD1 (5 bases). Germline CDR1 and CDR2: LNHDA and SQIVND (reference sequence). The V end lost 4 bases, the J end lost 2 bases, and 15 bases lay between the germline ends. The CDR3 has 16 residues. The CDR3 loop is CASSTRDGGGNQPQHF. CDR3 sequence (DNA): TGTGCCAGTAGTACCCGGGACGGGGGGGGCAATCAGCCCCAGCATTTT. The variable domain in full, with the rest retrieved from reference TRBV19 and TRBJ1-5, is DGGITQSPKYLFRKEGQNVTLSCEQNLNHDAMYWYRQDPGQGLRLIYYSQIVNDFQKGDIAEGYSVSREKKESFPLTVTSAQKNPTAFYLCASSTRDGGGNQPQHFGDGTRLSIL.

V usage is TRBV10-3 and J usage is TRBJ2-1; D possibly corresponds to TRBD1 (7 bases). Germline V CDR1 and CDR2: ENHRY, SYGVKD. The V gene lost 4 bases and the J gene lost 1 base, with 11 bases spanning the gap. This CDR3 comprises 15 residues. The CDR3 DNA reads TGTGCCATCAGTGCGCCAGGGGGGTCCTACAATGAGCAGTTCTTC. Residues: CAISAPGGSYNEQFF.

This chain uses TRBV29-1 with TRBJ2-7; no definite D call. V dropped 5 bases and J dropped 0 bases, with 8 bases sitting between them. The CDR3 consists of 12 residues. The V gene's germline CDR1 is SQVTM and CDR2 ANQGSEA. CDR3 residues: CSVSQSSYEQYF. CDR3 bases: TGCAGCGTTTCTCAGTCCTCCTACGAGCAGTACTTC.

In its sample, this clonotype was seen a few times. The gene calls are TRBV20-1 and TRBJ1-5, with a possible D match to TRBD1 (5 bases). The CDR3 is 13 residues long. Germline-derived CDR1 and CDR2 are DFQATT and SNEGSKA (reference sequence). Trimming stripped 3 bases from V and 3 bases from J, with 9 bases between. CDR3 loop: CSARTVDNQPQHF. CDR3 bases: TGCAGTGCTAGGACAGTTGACAATCAGCCCCAGCATTTT.

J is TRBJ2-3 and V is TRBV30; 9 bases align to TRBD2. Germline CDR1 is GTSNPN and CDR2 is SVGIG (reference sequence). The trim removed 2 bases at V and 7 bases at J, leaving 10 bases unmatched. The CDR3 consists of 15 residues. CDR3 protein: CAWSPDSGLAYTQYF. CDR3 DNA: TGTGCCTGGAGTCCAGACTCGGGACTAGCATATACGCAGTATTTT.

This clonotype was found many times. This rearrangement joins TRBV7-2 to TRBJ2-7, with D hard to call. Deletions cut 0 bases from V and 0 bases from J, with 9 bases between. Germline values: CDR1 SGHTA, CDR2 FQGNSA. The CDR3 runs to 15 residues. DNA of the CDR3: TGTGCCAGCAGCTTAGCGACGGAAAGCTCCTACGAGCAGTACTTC. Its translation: CASSLATESSYEQYF.